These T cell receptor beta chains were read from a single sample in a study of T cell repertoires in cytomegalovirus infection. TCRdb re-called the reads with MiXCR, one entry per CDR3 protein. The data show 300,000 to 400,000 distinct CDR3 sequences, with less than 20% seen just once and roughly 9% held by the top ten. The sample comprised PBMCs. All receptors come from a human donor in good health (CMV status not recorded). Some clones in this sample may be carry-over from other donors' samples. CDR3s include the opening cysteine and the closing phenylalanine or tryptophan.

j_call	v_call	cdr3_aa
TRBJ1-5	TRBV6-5	CASSYPRGGRGQPQHF
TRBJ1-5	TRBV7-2	CASSSGLTYSNQPQHF
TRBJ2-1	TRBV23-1	CASSQGSNHNEQFF
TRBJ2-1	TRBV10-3	CAIREDSSPYNEQFF
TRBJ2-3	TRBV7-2	CASGDGFSTDTQYF
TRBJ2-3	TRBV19	CTSSTGTDLADTQYF
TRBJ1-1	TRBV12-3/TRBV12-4	CASSGGQIEAFF
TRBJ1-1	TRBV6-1	CASRARLGTEAFF
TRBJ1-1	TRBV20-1	CSASNEAGWENTEAFF
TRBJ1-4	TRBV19	CASTKKRNINEKLFF
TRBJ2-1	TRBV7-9	CASSSYGSGRDEQFF
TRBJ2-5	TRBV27	CASSTGQGETQYF
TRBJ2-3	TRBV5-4	CASSFSPQRERADTQYF
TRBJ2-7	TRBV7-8	CASSSPGLALEQYF
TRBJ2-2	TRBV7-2	CASRKVGPSTGELFF
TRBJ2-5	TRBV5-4	CASRTGGASLSLETQYF
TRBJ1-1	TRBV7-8	CASSFYRVHMDTEAFF
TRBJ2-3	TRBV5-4	CASSPSGWLAGGGSPDTQYF
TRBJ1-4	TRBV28	CASSAPGLQEKLFF
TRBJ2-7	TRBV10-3	CATTTLGQQGQYF
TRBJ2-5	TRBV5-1	CASSPQNSQETQYF
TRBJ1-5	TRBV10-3	CASRPGLDQPQHF
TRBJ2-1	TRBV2	CASSEWREYEQFF
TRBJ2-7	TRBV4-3	CASSQDWTRPYEQYF
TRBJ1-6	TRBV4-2	CASSQGGNSPLHF
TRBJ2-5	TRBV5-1	CASSLSGWETQYF
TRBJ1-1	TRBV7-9	CASRWEGNTEAFF
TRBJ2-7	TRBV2	CASSELFSGTYEQYF
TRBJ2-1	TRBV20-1	CSAKEQFF
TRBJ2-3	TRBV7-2	CASSYGLAGVLDTQYF
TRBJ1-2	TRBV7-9	CASSPDEGEYYGYTF
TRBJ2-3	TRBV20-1	CSARGQGTDTQYF
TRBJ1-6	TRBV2	CASRKGSSYNSPLHF